The 21 T cell receptor beta chains listed next were all sequenced from one sample in a study of sequential checkpoint blockade in melanoma. Sequencing used immunoSEQ multiplex PCR; TCRdb keeps in-frame clones, though not all of them. Of about 12,000 clones detected, 82% appear once; the ten largest clones hold 7.5%. As for treatment: randomized to nivolumab then ipilimumab (arm A) or the reverse (arm B). Sequenced material: CD8+ T cells sorted from blood (inferred from file names), taken from a patient given nivolumab and ipilimumab in sequence. These receptors were collected from a human donor with melanoma.

V usage is TRBV6-9 and J usage is TRBJ1-6; 9 nucleotides line up with TRBD1. CDR1 is MNHGY and CDR2 is SVAAGI in the germline V gene. This CDR3 is 13 amino acids long. Losses at the gene ends were 4 bases for V and 13 bases for J; bases not matched to a gene: 5. In DNA form, the CDR3 reads TGTGCCAGCAGTTGGGGGACAGGGAATCCCCTCCACTTT. As protein: CASSWGTGNPLHF.

This chain joins TRBV6-5 and TRBJ1-5; D gene uncertain. CDR1 is MNHEY, CDR2 SVGAGI, per germline. Trimming removed 2 bases at V and 5 bases at J, with 7 bases between. The CDR3 sequence is 13 residues long. In DNA, the CDR3 is TGTGCCAGCAGTTACGGCCTCGATCAGCCCCAGCATTTT. Protein sequence: CASSYGLDQPQHF.

The genes are TRBV5-4 and TRBJ1-2, with D possibly being TRBD1 (6 bases). Trimming removed 1 base from V and 4 bases from J, with 11 bases in between. CDR3 size: 14 residues. Germline V gives CDR1 SGHNT, CDR2 YYREEE (reference sequence). CDR3 nucleotides: TGTGCCAGCAGCTTGTCCGGACAGCCCTATGGCTACACCTTC. It codes for CASSLSGQPYGYTF.

V usage is TRBV27 and J usage is TRBJ2-7; 9 bases line up with TRBD1. The CDR3 has 16 residues. The germline V gene has CDR1 MNHEY and CDR2 SMNVEV (reference sequence). V shed 4 bases, J shed 9 bases, and the junction held 16 bases outside the gene matches. For the CDR3, the DNA is TGTGCCAGCAGTTCCGAATTTGGGACAGGGAAGTCGGGGCAGTACTTC. Its protein is CASSSEFGTGKSGQYF.

The rearrangement links TRBV6-5 to TRBJ2-7; 8 nucleotides match TRBD1. In germline, CDR1 is MNHEY, CDR2 SVGAGI. CDR3 length: 15 residues. The V segment lost 11 bases and the J segment 3 bases; nucleotides outside the gene matches: 15. CDR3 coding DNA: TGTGCCGCAGCGCCACTCGGGACAGGAGGCTACGAGCAGTACTTC. Translating it yields CAAAPLGTGGYEQYF.

This clone was detected only once. The CDR3 is CASSQDQGTDTQYF. The CDR3 coding sequence is TGCGCCAGCAGCCAAGATCAGGGGACAGATACGCAGTATTTT. This chain connects TRBV4-1 to TRBJ2-3; possible D gene TRBD1, 6 bases. CDR1 and CDR2 (germline): MGHRA, YSYEKL. V lost 0 bases and J lost 3, with 7 bases in between. The CDR3 length is 14 residues.

The chain carries TRBV19 and TRBJ2-7; D is possibly TRBD2 (7 bases). Germline CDR1 and CDR2: LNHDA and SQIVND (reference sequence). Trimming stripped 3 bases from V and 5 bases from J, with 14 bases between. CDR3 length: 14 residues. The CDR3 reads CASSINSGGHEQYF. The DNA for the CDR3 is TGTGCCAGTAGTATTAATTCGGGGGGCCACGAGCAGTACTTC.

The chain carries TRBV6-6 and TRBJ1-2; no reliable D call. V lost 8 bases and J lost 4, with 17 bases in between. The CDR3 contains 14 residues. CDR1 MNHNY and CDR2 SVGAGI come from the germline V gene (reference sequence). This CDR3 reads CASWSRTSLYGYTF. The CDR3, as DNA: TGTGCCAGCTGGAGCCGAACTAGTCTCTATGGCTACACCTTC.

The V call is TRBV9, the J call TRBJ2-1; TRBD2 agrees at 11 bases. Per germline, CDR1 SGDLS and CDR2 YYNGEE. The CDR3 extends over 17 amino acids. J was trimmed by 8 bases and V by 0 bases; bases with no gene match: 10. CDR3 sequence reads: CASSVAGTSGPLDEQFF. CDR3 in DNA: TGTGCCAGCAGCGTAGCCGGGACTAGCGGACCTTTGGATGAGCAGTTCTTC.

The V gene is TRBV5-6, the J gene TRBJ2-2, with TRBD2 as a possible D gene (5 bases). CDR1 and CDR2 (germline): SGHDT, YYEEEE. The CDR3 is made up of 14 amino acids. V shed 5 bases and J shed 0 bases, with 8 bases lying between them. Here the CDR3 reads CASRPGTNTGELFF. CDR3 nucleotides: TGTGCCAGCAGGCCGGGGACGAACACCGGGGAGCTGTTTTTT.

The gene calls are TRBV4-2 and TRBJ2-3; D is possibly TRBD2 (6 bases). The CDR3 runs 14 residues. Germline values: CDR1 LGHNA, CDR2 YNFKEQ. V gave up 2 bases and J gave up 4 bases, with 10 bases separating them. The CDR3, as DNA: TGTGCCAGCAGCCAAACGGGGGATGCAGATACGCAGTATTTT. Protein: CASSQTGDADTQYF.

V gene TRBV7-2 combines with J gene TRBJ2-5; possibly TRBD1 for D (5 bases). The J call may not be correct, given that the DNA end is closer to TRBJ2-7. CDR1 SGHTA and CDR2 FQGNSA come from the germline V gene. The CDR3 has 12 amino acids. The CDR3 coding sequence is TGTGCCAGCAGCTTTTCAGGGTACGAGCAGTACTTC. Translation: CASSFSGYEQYF.

The chain has TRBV19 and TRBJ2-7; no definite D call. The CDR3 runs to 15 residues. Germline V gives CDR1 LNHDA, CDR2 SQIVND (reference sequence). V was shortened by 6 bases and J by 0 bases, with 15 bases between the two germline ends. In DNA form, the CDR3 reads TGTGCCAGTAGCCCAGGTGCCTTCTCCTCCTACGAGCAGTACTTC. Its protein product is CASSPGAFSSYEQYF.

V gene TRBV4-1 combines with J gene TRBJ2-7; 8 bases are shared with TRBD1. The V and J ends lost 1 base and 4 bases, in that order; junction bases with no gene match: 6. The CDR3 covers 15 residues. Germline V lookup: CDR1 MGHRA, CDR2 YSYEKL. CDR3 in DNA: TGCGCCAGCAGCCAAGCAGGGGGCCTGGTATACGAGCAGTACTTC. Protein product: CASSQAGGLVYEQYF.

The CDR3 coding sequence is TGCGCCAGCAGCGGAAGACAGGAAAGCTCCTACAATGAGCAGTTCTTC. Translating gives CASSGRQESSYNEQFF. V usage is TRBV5-1 and J usage is TRBJ2-1, with D maybe TRBD1 (6 bases). The V and J ends lost 4 bases and 0 bases respectively, with 14 bases between them. The CDR3 is made up of 16 amino acids. Germline values: CDR1 SGHRS, CDR2 YFSETQ.

The CDR3 reads CASSMGQGIYGYTF. The CDR3, as DNA: TGCGCCAGCAGCATGGGACAGGGGATCTATGGCTACACCTTC. This chain links TRBV5-1 with TRBJ1-2; TRBD1 aligns across 10 bases. The CDR3 sequence is 14 residues long. Germline V gene data show CDR1 as SGHRS and CDR2 as YFSETQ. The V segment lost 4 bases and the J segment 4 bases; nucleotides outside the gene matches: 4.

This chain uses TRBV14 with TRBJ2-5; weak D call: TRBD1 (5 bases). Per germline, CDR1 SGHDN and CDR2 FVKESK. With 0 bases removed from V and 2 bases from J, the gap between germline ends came to 7 bases. The CDR3 is made up of 14 amino acids. CDR3 bases: TGTGCCAGCAGCCAAGAGAACAGGCAAGAGACCCAGTACTTC. It yields the protein CASSQENRQETQYF.

The rearrangement uses TRBV19 and TRBJ2-1; D is possibly TRBD1 (6 bases). The CDR3 extends over 15 amino acids. Germline CDR1 LNHDA, CDR2 SQIVND (reference sequence). V lost 6 bases and J lost 5, with 17 bases in between. CDR3 nucleotides: TGTGCCAGTAGCCTTACAGGGCTGAAACACAATGAGCAGTTCTTC. It codes for CASSLTGLKHNEQFF. The full variable domain, completed using reference TRBV19 and TRBJ2-1, is DGGITQSPKYLFRKEGQNVTLSCEQNLNHDAMYWYRQDPGQGLRLIYYSQIVNDFQKGDIAEGYSVSREKKESFPLTVTSAQKNPTAFYLCASSLTGLKHNEQFFGPGTRLTVL.

V gene TRBV28 combines with J gene TRBJ2-1; 11 positions agree with TRBD2. CDR1 is MDHEN and CDR2 is SYDVKM in the germline V gene. J was trimmed by 6 bases and V by 1 base; bases with no gene match: 8. This CDR3 spans 17 amino acids. CDR3 coding DNA: TGTGCCAGCAGTTTATCATTAGCGGGGGGGCTGGGCAATGAGCAGTTCTTC. Residues: CASSLSLAGGLGNEQFF.

The CDR3 DNA is TGTGCCCGTAGCGGCGGGTATGGCTACACCTTC. Its translation: CARSGGYGYTF. The rearrangement links TRBV30 to TRBJ1-2; the D is unclear. Trimming cost V 8 bases and J 5 bases, with 12 bases left between them. The CDR3 has 11 residues. Germline V gene data show CDR1 as GTSNPN and CDR2 as SVGIG (reference sequence).

This clone has only one observation. The chain links TRBV5-6 to TRBJ2-7; 8 bases align to TRBD2. The CDR3 runs 15 residues. Trimming removed 0 bases from V and 3 bases from J; junction bases left unmatched: 5. Germline V gives CDR1 SGHDT, CDR2 YYEEEE. In DNA, the CDR3 is TGTGCCAGCAGCTTGGCAGGTAGCGGGATCTACGAGCAGTACTTC. It codes for CASSLAGSGIYEQYF.